One sample yielded the 20 T cell receptor beta chains listed below, sequenced in a study of cytomegalovirus exposure and HLA in healthy donors. The PCR contained 60 Vbeta and 13 Jbeta primers. The repertoire was sequenced with immunoSEQ multiplex PCR; TCRdb's copy has only in-frame clones and lacks some. The sample holds over 80,000 clones; about 78% are singletons and the top ten take less than 3.5%. The specimen sequenced was PBMCs. The origin of the receptors is a woman in her thirties or forties in good health and CMV-seronegative.

The V gene is TRBV25-1, the J gene TRBJ2-7; D is undetermined. CDR1 is MGHDK and CDR2 is SYGVNS in the germline V gene. The CDR3 sequence is 13 residues long. The ends were cut back, 7 bases at V and 0 bases at J, with 10 bases in the middle. The CDR3 coding sequence is TGTGCCAGCAATCCCCCGAGCTCCTACGAGCAGTACTTC. It encodes CASNPPSSYEQYF.

This sequence joins TRBV28 and TRBJ1-5; no clear D. The CDR3 is 15 residues long. The germline V and J ends were trimmed by 1 base and 0 bases, with 7 bases remaining between them. CDR1 and CDR2 from the germline V gene are MDHEN and SYDVKM. CDR3 sequence reads: CASSLSEYSNQPQHF. The CDR3 nucleotides read TGTGCCAGCAGTTTATCAGAATATAGCAATCAGCCCCAGCATTTT.

The chain combines TRBV28 with TRBJ1-2; 8 bases line up with TRBD1. Germline V gene lookup returns CDR1 MDHEN and CDR2 SYDVKM. This CDR3 is 14 amino acids long. V shed 6 bases and J 4 bases; nucleotides not matched to a gene: 7. The CDR3 spells CASRTGQASYGYTF. The CDR3 nucleotides read TGTGCCAGCAGAACGGGACAGGCCTCCTATGGCTACACCTTC.

This chain uses TRBV6-4 with TRBJ1-2; 7 positions agree with TRBD1. This CDR3 has 15 residues. Germline V gives CDR1 MRHNA, CDR2 SNTAGT. The ends lost 4 bases at V and 2 bases at J; junction bases unmatched: 7. This CDR3 is CASSVTRQGNYGYTF. CDR3 nucleotide sequence: TGTGCCAGCAGTGTCACCCGACAGGGCAACTATGGCTACACCTTC.

V and J are TRBV28 and TRBJ2-7; 10 positions match TRBD2. Germline lookup yields CDR1 MDHEN and CDR2 SYDVKM. The CDR3 is 15 amino acids. J was trimmed by 1 base and V by 9 bases; bases with no gene match: 9. CDR3 protein: CASSVAGGLSYEQYF. The CDR3 region has the DNA TGTGCCAGTTCCGTAGCGGGAGGCCTATCCTACGAGCAGTACTTC.

The rearrangement joins TRBV9 to TRBJ1-1, with D unresolved. Germline CDR1 reads SGDLS; CDR2 reads YYNGEE. The germline V and J ends were trimmed by 0 bases and 0 bases, with 15 bases remaining between them. There are 17 residues in the CDR3. The CDR3 DNA is TGTGCCAGCAGCGTAGAAGGCAGGCCTGAGATGAACACTGAAGCTTTCTTT. Encoded protein: CASSVEGRPEMNTEAFF.

The table lists this clone with a count of one. The V call is TRBV2, the J call TRBJ2-2, with D hard to call. This CDR3 has 14 amino acids. Germline V CDR1 and CDR2: SNHLY, FYNNEI. V was pared by 8 bases and J by 6 bases, with 16 bases between. CDR3 in amino acids: CASQGVFRPGELFF. The CDR3, as DNA: TGTGCCAGCCAAGGTGTCTTCAGGCCCGGGGAGCTGTTTTTT.

This clone showed up just a few times. V and J are TRBV7-9 and TRBJ1-5; D is ambiguous. This CDR3 spans 15 amino acids. Trimming pared 3 bases from V and 0 bases from J, leaving 9 bases between. Germline CDR1 SEHNR, CDR2 FQNEAQ (reference sequence). The CDR3 nucleotides are TGTGCCAGCAGCTTTGGAGGGAATAGCAATCAGCCCCAGCATTTT. This encodes CASSFGGNSNQPQHF.

CDR3 DNA sequence: TGTGCCAGCAGTGAGGTAGCGGGAGTACTTACCGAGCAGTACTTC. Its translation: CASSEVAGVLTEQYF. This rearrangement joins TRBV2 to TRBJ2-7; the match to TRBD2 covers 9 bases. The CDR3 extends over 15 amino acids. J lost 6 bases, V lost 3 bases, and 9 bases had no gene match. Germline lookup yields CDR1 SNHLY and CDR2 FYNNEI.

The chain has TRBV14 and TRBJ2-1; TRBD2 matches at 8 bases. This CDR3 contains 15 residues. Losses at the gene ends were 4 bases for V and 8 bases for J; bases not matched to a gene: 10. CDR1 and CDR2 (germline): SGHDN, FVKESK. The CDR3 DNA is TGTGCCAGCAGCCCGGCTGGGACTAGACGGCATGAGCAGTTCTTC. It translates to CASSPAGTRRHEQFF.

This clone has a handful of counts. The chain recombines TRBV5-1 with TRBJ1-4; TRBD1 might be the D (6 bases). The germline CDR1 and CDR2 sequences are SGHRS and YFSETQ. The CDR3 runs 15 residues. Trimming took off 0 bases at V and 8 bases at J, with 14 bases between the two ends. CDR3 nucleotides: TGCGCCAGCAGCTTGGTAGGCAGGGGTCAGGAAAAACTGTTTTTT. It encodes CASSLVGRGQEKLFF.

V and J are TRBV28 and TRBJ2-2; D is possibly TRBD2 (5 bases). The V gene's germline CDR1 is MDHEN and CDR2 SYDVKM. The CDR3 is 13 residues long. The V and J ends lost 6 bases and 1 base respectively, with 6 bases between them. The CDR3 protein is CASRSGNTGELFF. The CDR3 DNA is TGTGCCAGCAGGAGCGGGAACACCGGGGAGCTGTTTTTT. The full variable domain, in which reference TRBV28 and TRBJ2-2 provide the parts outside the CDR3, is DVKVTQSSRYLVKRTGEKVFLECVQDMDHENMFWYRQDPGLGLRLIYFSYDVKMKEKGDIPEGYSVSREKKERFSLILESASTNQTSMYLCASRSGNTGELFFGEGSRLTVL.

This clone has only one observation. The same CDR3 is also encoded by other DNA sequences in this sample. V gene TRBV4-2 combines with J gene TRBJ2-7; 13 bases match TRBD2. Germline V gene sequence: CDR1 LGHNA, CDR2 YNFKEQ. The CDR3 runs to 15 residues. J was trimmed by 1 base and V by 3 bases; bases with no gene match: 0. CDR3 bases: TGTGCCAGCAGCCAGGGACTAGCGGGATCCTACGAGCAGTACTTC. It is translated as CASSQGLAGSYEQYF.

The chain links TRBV27 to TRBJ2-3; no firm D call. The CDR3 covers 13 residues. Germline CDR1 reads MNHEY; CDR2 reads SMNVEV (reference sequence). V was pared by 3 bases and J by 2 bases, with 6 bases between. CDR3 DNA sequence: TGTGCCAGCAGTTTCCTTCTCACAGATACGCAGTATTTT. This sequence encodes CASSFLLTDTQYF.

This chain uses TRBV11-1 with TRBJ2-1; TRBD2 agrees at 9 bases. CDR3 size: 17 residues. V dropped 5 bases and J dropped 7; count of bases not matched to a gene: 15. Germline V CDR1 and CDR2: SGHAT, FQDESV (reference sequence). In DNA, the CDR3 is TGTGCCAGCAGCCCATGGGGTGGCGGGAGGGGGGGTAATGAGCAGTTCTTC. Protein sequence: CASSPWGGGRGGNEQFF.

J is TRBJ1-6 and V is TRBV28; D gene unclear. Per the germline V gene, CDR1 is MDHEN and CDR2 is SYDVKM. Trimming shortened V by 3 bases and J by 14 bases, and 14 bases separated the two germline ends. The CDR3 contains 13 residues. For the CDR3, the DNA is TGTGCCAGCAGTTTCGGCGGGCCGAAGACCCTCCACTTT. It encodes CASSFGGPKTLHF.

The chain links TRBV5-6 to TRBJ2-1; 8 positions agree with TRBD2. CDR1 is SGHDT, CDR2 YYEEEE, per germline. The CDR3 is 14 amino acids. Trimming at V came to 4 bases and at J to 4 bases, leaving 4 bases not matched to a gene. The DNA of the CDR3 is TGTGCCAGCAGCCCCTTAGCGGGGTACAATGAGCAGTTCTTC. It encodes CASSPLAGYNEQFF.

This clone was seen just once. The CDR3 DNA is TGTGCCAGCAGCACCGGGACTAGCGGTTTATACGAGCAGTACTTC. Its translation: CASSTGTSGLYEQYF. The chain carries TRBV7-6 and TRBJ2-7, with 11 positions matching TRBD2. The V and J ends lost 5 bases and 4 bases, in that order; junction bases with no gene match: 7. CDR1 SGHVS and CDR2 FNYEAQ come from the germline V gene. This CDR3 region has 15 residues.

CDR3 sequence reads: CASSLGRTAYGYTF. The CDR3 nucleotides read TGTGCCAGCAGTTTGGGGCGGACAGCCTATGGCTACACCTTC. This chain joins TRBV27 and TRBJ1-2; tentative D call: TRBD1 (6 bases). The V end lost 3 bases, the J end lost 4 bases, and 12 bases lay between the germline ends. In germline, CDR1 is MNHEY, CDR2 SMNVEV (reference sequence). The CDR3 has 14 residues.

This clone was detected only a few times. The J gene is TRBJ2-3, the V gene TRBV10-2, with 10 bases matching TRBD2. Germline assignment: CDR1 WSHSY and CDR2 SAAADI. V shed 7 bases, J shed 2 bases, and the junction held 12 bases outside the gene matches. This CDR3 is built from 17 residues. The DNA of the CDR3 is TGCGCCAGCAAGAAAGGAGCGGGAGGGCCCGACACAGATACGCAGTATTTT. This translates into CASKKGAGGPDTDTQYF.